These T cell receptor beta chains were read from a single sample in a study of blood T cell repertoires in COVID-19. The method was immunoSEQ multiplex PCR; TCRdb's version includes in-frame clones alone and lacks a portion of them. The top ten clones hold around 3.4% of a sample with roughly 100,000 clones, roughly nine tenths of them seen once. The specimen was peripheral blood. These receptors originate from a woman aged 55 to 70 with acute or convalescent COVID-19. Each CDR3 is given without its conserved first and last residue. The D gene is left open where the match is weak. The listing skips clone size in some rows; elsewhere it reads once, few, many or a size class.

D gene,clone size,V gene,J gene,CDR3 protein
TRBD1,NA,TRBV25-1,TRBJ1-2,ASSPAGTGGKSYGYT
NA,NA,TRBV15,TRBJ2-3,ATSREITDTQY
NA,NA,TRBV6-5,TRBJ2-3,ASREANKHTDTQY
TRBD2,NA,TRBV6-5,TRBJ2-5,ASTSGAIETQY
TRBD1,NA,TRBV2,TRBJ1-5,ASSPDRANQPQH
TRBD1,NA,TRBV5-1,TRBJ1-5,ASSLGQGRNQPQH
TRBD1,NA,TRBV5-1,TRBJ1-4,ASSLGQQGINEKLF
NA,NA,TRBV7-3,TRBJ2-1,ASSSALRGHDEQF
NA,NA,TRBV11-2,TRBJ1-3,ASSRMDNSGNTIY
TRBD2,once,TRBV20-1,TRBJ2-7,SASRQSGSYEQY
NA,NA,TRBV7-3,TRBJ2-1,ASSSGVSNEQF
TRBD1,NA,TRBV27,TRBJ1-5,ASSALPGQGVHPQH
TRBD2,NA,TRBV5-4,TRBJ2-1,ASSLAGLAGMDEQF
NA,NA,TRBV9,TRBJ1-1,ASSVGGMGSEAF
TRBD1,NA,TRBV9,TRBJ2-7,ASSVGTGVSYEQY
NA,NA,TRBV3-1/TRBV3-2,TRBJ1-1,ASSGPSGGF
TRBD1,NA,TRBV28,TRBJ1-1,ASSPQPGGLNLVLEAF
NA,NA,TRBV19,TRBJ2-1,ASSIGPASGNEQF
TRBD2,NA,TRBV7-8,TRBJ2-7,ASRARLAGFNYEQY
NA,once,TRBV6-5,TRBJ1-2,ASSYSREGNYGYT
NA,NA,TRBV14,TRBJ2-1,ASSPLGSLGNEQF
NA,NA,TRBV29-1,TRBJ1-1,SVSQAGNTEAF